The 13 T cell receptor beta chains below all came from one sample that was sequenced in a study of blood T cell repertoires in COVID-19. Clones were sequenced by immunoSEQ multiplex PCR, and TCRdb holds only the in-frame ones, with some missing. The data show 55,000 to 75,000 clones, with approximately 90% seen just once and about 3.8% held by the top ten. The sample comprised peripheral blood. These receptors all stem from a human donor in a cohort sampled during active COVID-19.

Written as DNA, the CDR3 is TGTGCCAGTAGTCCCGGGACACCGTACGAGCAGTACTTC. This sequence encodes CASSPGTPYEQYF. This sequence joins TRBV19 and TRBJ2-7; D is possibly TRBD1 (6 bases). V was trimmed by 5 bases and J by 4 bases, leaving 12 bases between them. CDR3 length equals 13 residues. Per the germline V gene, CDR1 is LNHDA and CDR2 is SQIVND (reference sequence).

This clone was recorded once. The chain has TRBV19 and TRBJ1-4, with 7 nucleotides matching TRBD1. This CDR3 spans 17 amino acids. Germline trimming cut 3 bases from V and 13 bases from J; bases unmatched to any gene: 20. CDR1 LNHDA and CDR2 SQIVND come from the germline V gene (reference sequence). The CDR3 DNA reads as TGTGCCAGTAGTATCGGCCGAGGCGGGACAGCCCGTGATAGACTGTTTTTT. It codes for CASSIGRGGTARDRLFF.

This clone was recorded only once. This chain joins TRBV2 and TRBJ2-3; possibly TRBD2 for D (6 bases). The germline V gene has CDR1 SNHLY and CDR2 FYNNEI. The length of the CDR3 is 11 residues. Trimming stripped 8 bases from V and 7 bases from J, with 10 bases between. The CDR3 bases are TGTGCCAGCGTGGGAGGATATACGCAGTATTTT. Translated, it gives CASVGGYTQYF.

The chain recombines TRBV2 with TRBJ2-7; TRBD2 matches at 10 bases. CDR1 is SNHLY, CDR2 FYNNEI, per germline. The CDR3 consists of 16 residues. J was trimmed by 7 bases and V by 3 bases; bases with no gene match: 12. The CDR3 spells CASSDPPSGRALEQYF. Here the CDR3 DNA reads TGTGCCAGCAGTGATCCCCCGAGCGGGAGGGCCTTGGAGCAGTACTTC.

V usage is TRBV9 and J usage is TRBJ2-2; 7 positions agree with TRBD2. The J segment lost 1 base and the V segment lost 0 bases, leaving 6 bases of the junction unmatched. This CDR3 spans 17 amino acids. The germline CDR1 and CDR2 sequences are SGDLS and YYNGEE. DNA for the CDR3: TGTGCCAGCAGCGTAGATCGGGGGGTGGTGAACACCGGGGAGCTGTTTTTT. The encoded protein is CASSVDRGVVNTGELFF.

The rearrangement uses TRBV6-6 and TRBJ2-2; TRBD1 matches 10 bases. The CDR3 has 16 residues. Trimming took 0 bases from V and 6 from J; bases not matched to a gene: 4. CDR1 MNHNY and CDR2 SVGAGI come from the germline V gene (reference sequence). CDR3 nucleotides: TGTGCCAGCAGTTACTCGGGACAGGGGAGCTCCGGGGAGCTGTTTTTT. It specifies CASSYSGQGSSGELFF.

The table lists this clone with a few counts. The J gene is TRBJ2-7, the V gene TRBV6-2 or TRBV6-3; D unclear. Trimming removed 5 bases at V and 0 bases at J, with 14 bases between. The CDR3 loop spans 15 amino acids. Looked up from germline, CDR1 is MNHEY and CDR2 is SVGEGT. CDR3 protein: CASSKRVPSSYEQYF. The DNA of the CDR3 is TGTGCCAGCAGTAAACGGGTCCCGAGCTCCTACGAGCAGTACTTC.

The chain carries TRBV28 and TRBJ1-5, with TRBD1 as a possible D gene (5 bases). Germline CDR1 reads MDHEN; CDR2 reads SYDVKM. V dropped 2 bases and J dropped 4 bases, with 21 bases sitting between them. The CDR3 is 18 residues long. The CDR3 coding sequence is TGTGCCAGCAGTTTAAATATCGGGGGACCGTTTGATAATCAGCCCCAGCATTTT. Encoded protein: CASSLNIGGPFDNQPQHF. The whole variable domain, remainder taken from reference TRBV28 and TRBJ1-5, is DVKVTQSSRYLVKRTGEKVFLECVQDMDHENMFWYRQDPGLGLRLIYFSYDVKMKEKGDIPEGYSVSREKKERFSLILESASTNQTSMYLCASSLNIGGPFDNQPQHFGDGTRLSIL.

This chain joins TRBV6-5 and TRBJ1-5; unclear D gene. The germline gives CDR1 MNHEY, CDR2 SVGAGI. Trimming cost V 4 bases and J 2 bases, with 9 bases left between them. The CDR3 is made up of 14 amino acids. The CDR3 spells CASSSAPGNQPQHF. The CDR3 DNA sequence: TGTGCCAGCAGTTCCGCCCCAGGCAATCAGCCCCAGCATTTT.

CDR3 in amino acids: CASSGGAGSRDTQYF. CDR3 nucleotide sequence: TGTGCCAGCAGTGGCGGGGCGGGTTCCCGTGATACGCAGTATTTT. The rearrangement joins TRBV2 to TRBJ2-3, with a weak D call TRBD2 (6 bases). CDR3 length: 15 amino acids. Germline V gene lookup returns CDR1 SNHLY and CDR2 FYNNEI. Between the trimmed V and J ends, which lost 4 bases and 6 bases, there was a span of 17 bases.

V usage is TRBV11-2 and J usage is TRBJ2-1; D is ambiguous. V lost 4 bases, J lost 3 bases, and 10 bases lay in between. CDR1 is SGHAT, CDR2 FQNNGV, per germline. There are 14 residues in the CDR3. Written as DNA, the CDR3 is TGTGCCAGCAGCTCTACACGAGGCTACAATGAGCAGTTCTTC. Residues: CASSSTRGYNEQFF.

The rearrangement uses TRBV11-2 and TRBJ2-7, with 8 bases fitting TRBD1. Losses at the gene ends were 3 bases for V and 4 bases for J; bases not matched to a gene: 2. The CDR3 is 13 residues long. Per germline, CDR1 SGHAT and CDR2 FQNNGV. This CDR3 is CASSFQGAYEQYF. CDR3 coding DNA: TGTGCCAGCAGCTTTCAGGGGGCTTACGAGCAGTACTTC.

This clone occurred once. The rearrangement links TRBV9 to TRBJ2-3; 11 nucleotides agree with TRBD2. J gave up 5 bases and V 4 bases, and 9 bases lay outside the gene matches. Per germline, CDR1 SGDLS and CDR2 YYNGEE. The CDR3 is 16 residues long. CDR3 amino acids: CASSPRLAGNGDTQYF. The CDR3 region has the DNA TGTGCCAGCAGCCCAAGACTAGCGGGAAATGGAGATACGCAGTATTTT.